This T cell receptor (beta chain) is drawn from a study of regulatory T cells in long-lasting Graves disease. With respect to this clonotype: The antigen is undetermined.

Study-level findings and limits: Persistent disease samples used TRBV28, TRBJ1-2 and TRBJ2-5 preferentially. Accuracy was perhaps lowered by the small sample size.

The CDR3 has 16 residues. The trim removed 0 bases at V and 4 bases at J, leaving 4 bases unmatched. Germline assignment: CDR1 DFQATT and CDR2 SNEGSKA (reference sequence). Time point specified: newly diagnosed GD, antithyroid drugs for less than 3 months. Generation of the TCR library employed RNA extracted from PBMCs. American Thyroid Association guidelines defined Graves' disease diagnosis. iRepertoire HTBI primers and Arm-PCR of CDR3 regions built TCR beta libraries. MiXCR, run by TCRdb on the multiplex PCR reads, gives a single entry per CDR3 protein. The table includes 320,000 or so distinct CDR3 sequences, 18% detected once.

This clonotype was obtained from a female donor with Graves disease. The sample consisted of peripheral blood mononuclear cells (PBMCs), taken at new diagnosis, from a patient treated with antithyroid drugs. The rearrangement joins TRBV20-1 to TRBJ2-2; 11 bases map to TRBD2. The CDR3 region has the DNA TGCAGTGCTAGAGATCGGCTAGCGGGAGGCACCGGGGAGCTGTTTTTT. Translation gives CSARDRLAGGTGELFF.